This T cell receptor (beta chain) was identified during a study of blood T cell repertoires in COVID-19. Study details: Spain, Italy and the United States supplied samples that represented acute and convalescent COVID-19.

The CDR3 sequence is 15 residues long. Trimming removed 6 bases from V and 2 bases from J, with 14 bases in between. In germline, CDR1 is MDHEN, CDR2 SYDVKM. This table comes from immunoSEQ multiplex PCR, and its TCRdb copy is limited to in-frame clones, with some not included. The profile covers more than 200,000 clones, with around nine tenths appearing a single time and 2% to 2.5% taken by the ten largest. Sequencing was performed on peripheral blood. The source is a woman in her 40s who had recovered from COVID-19. The chain couples TRBV28 to TRBJ1-5, with a possible D match to TRBD1 (6 bases). The DNA of the CDR3 is TGTGCCAGCAGCCCCTCAGGGGCTCGCAATCAGCCCCAGCATTTT. Residues: CASSPSGARNQPQHF.